The 5 T cell receptor beta chains listed next were all sequenced from one sample in a study of brain T cells in children with intractable seizures. Method: immunoSEQ multiplex PCR; TCRdb's copy keeps in-frame clones and lacks some. The sample yields 20,000 to 25,000 clones, around 94% seen once. The sequencing here drew on peripheral blood, taken at surgery. The receptors here all came from a boy younger than 18 with focal cortical dysplasia and intractable seizures.

CDR3 DNA sequence: TGTGCCAGCAGCGTAGGTCGGGGGGCTTCCTACGAGCAGTACTTC. This encodes CASSVGRGASYEQYF. The chain carries TRBV9 and TRBJ2-7; possibly TRBD2 for D (7 bases). CDR1 and CDR2 (germline): SGDLS, YYNGEE. Trimming left V 0 bases short and J 1 base short, with 11 bases between. The CDR3 has 15 residues.

V usage is TRBV5-1 and J usage is TRBJ2-7; 8 nucleotides match TRBD1. The V and J ends lost 0 bases and 7 bases, in that order; junction bases with no gene match: 9. This CDR3 has 15 residues. In germline, CDR1 is SGHRS, CDR2 YFSETQ. The CDR3 bases are TGCGCCAGCAGCTTGGAGGGACCGACAGGGGAGGAGCAGTACTTC. Translation gives CASSLEGPTGEEQYF.

The chain carries TRBV15 and TRBJ2-3; possibly TRBD1 or TRBD2 for D (5 bases each). V was trimmed by 8 bases and J by 1 base, leaving 16 bases between them. CDR1 and CDR2 from the germline V gene are LNHNV and YYDKDF (reference sequence). The CDR3 contains 15 residues. CDR3 protein: CATSKRGWGTDTQYF. CDR3 bases: TGTGCCACCTCGAAGAGGGGATGGGGCACAGATACGCAGTATTTT.

The rearrangement links TRBV5-1 to TRBJ2-3; D may be TRBD2 (5 bases). CDR3 size: 15 residues. Germline lookup yields CDR1 SGHRS and CDR2 YFSETQ. The germline V and J ends were trimmed by 1 base and 2 bases, with 11 bases remaining between them. CDR3 sequence reads: CASSLSSVYTDTQYF. CDR3 coding DNA: TGCGCCAGCAGCTTGAGTAGCGTCTACACAGATACGCAGTATTTT. Drawing the rest from reference TRBV5-1 and TRBJ2-3, the complete variable domain is KAGVTQTPRYLIKTRGQQVTLSCSPISGHRSVSWYQQTPGQGLQFLFEYFSETQRNKGNFPGRFSGRQFSNSRSEMNVSTLELGDSALYLCASSLSSVYTDTQYFGPGTRLTVL.

This CDR3 is CASSLPGGNTEAFF. The CDR3 DNA reads as TGTGCCAGCAGCTTGCCAGGGGGAAACACTGAAGCTTTCTTT. The J gene is TRBJ1-1, the V gene TRBV5-5, with TRBD1 matching over 7 bases. The CDR3 loop spans 14 amino acids. The V gene end was trimmed by 1 base and the J gene end by 2 bases; junction bases not matched to a gene: 2. From germline, CDR1 is SGHKS and CDR2 YYEKEE (reference sequence).